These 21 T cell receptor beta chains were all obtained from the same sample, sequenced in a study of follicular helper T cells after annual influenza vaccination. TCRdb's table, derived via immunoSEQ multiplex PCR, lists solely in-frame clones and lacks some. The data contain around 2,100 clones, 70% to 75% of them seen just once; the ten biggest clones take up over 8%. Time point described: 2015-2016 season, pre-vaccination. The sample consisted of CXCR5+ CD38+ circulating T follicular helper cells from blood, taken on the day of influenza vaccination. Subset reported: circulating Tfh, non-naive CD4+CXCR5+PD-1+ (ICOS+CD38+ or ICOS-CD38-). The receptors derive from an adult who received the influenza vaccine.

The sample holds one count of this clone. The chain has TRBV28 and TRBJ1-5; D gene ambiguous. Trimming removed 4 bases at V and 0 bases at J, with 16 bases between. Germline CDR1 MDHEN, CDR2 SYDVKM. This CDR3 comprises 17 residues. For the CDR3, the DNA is TGTGCCAGCAGTTCCCGGCGCCACCTCTATAGCAATCAGCCCCAGCATTTT. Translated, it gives CASSSRRHLYSNQPQHF. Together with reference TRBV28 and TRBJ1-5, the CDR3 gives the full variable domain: DVKVTQSSRYLVKRTGEKVFLECVQDMDHENMFWYRQDPGLGLRLIYFSYDVKMKEKGDIPEGYSVSREKKERFSLILESASTNQTSMYLCASSSRRHLYSNQPQHFGDGTRLSIL.

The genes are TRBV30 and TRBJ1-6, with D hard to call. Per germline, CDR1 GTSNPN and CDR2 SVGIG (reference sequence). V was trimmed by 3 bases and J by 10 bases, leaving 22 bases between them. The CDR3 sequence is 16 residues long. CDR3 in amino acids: CAWRTLAGSVPSPLHF. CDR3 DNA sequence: TGTGCCTGGAGAACCCTCGCCGGCAGCGTCCCATCACCCCTCCACTTT.

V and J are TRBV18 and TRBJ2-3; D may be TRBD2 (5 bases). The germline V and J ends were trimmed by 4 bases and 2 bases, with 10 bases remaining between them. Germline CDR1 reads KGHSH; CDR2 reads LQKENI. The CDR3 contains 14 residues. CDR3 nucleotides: TGTGCCAGCTCACGAGGAGGAAACACAGATACGCAGTATTTT. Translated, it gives CASSRGGNTDTQYF.

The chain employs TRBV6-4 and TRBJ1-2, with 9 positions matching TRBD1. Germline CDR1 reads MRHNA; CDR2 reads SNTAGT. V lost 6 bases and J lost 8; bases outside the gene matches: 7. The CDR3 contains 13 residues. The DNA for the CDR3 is TGTGCCAGCAGCTTCGGACAGGGGAGAGGCTACACCTTC. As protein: CASSFGQGRGYTF.

The CDR3 DNA is TGTGCCAGCTCGCCTTCTACAGAGAGTAATGAAAAACTGTTTTTT. Protein: CASSPSTESNEKLFF. The chain carries TRBV18 and TRBJ1-4; the D is unclear. CDR3 size: 15 residues. Trimming shortened V by 6 bases and J by 4 bases, and 15 bases separated the two germline ends. Germline lookup yields CDR1 KGHSH and CDR2 LQKENI.

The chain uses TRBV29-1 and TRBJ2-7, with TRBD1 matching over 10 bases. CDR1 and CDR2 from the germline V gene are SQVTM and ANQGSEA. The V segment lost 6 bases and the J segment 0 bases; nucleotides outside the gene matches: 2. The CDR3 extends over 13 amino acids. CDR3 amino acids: CSVGQGFSYEQYF. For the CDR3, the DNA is TGCAGCGTGGGACAGGGGTTCTCCTACGAGCAGTACTTC.

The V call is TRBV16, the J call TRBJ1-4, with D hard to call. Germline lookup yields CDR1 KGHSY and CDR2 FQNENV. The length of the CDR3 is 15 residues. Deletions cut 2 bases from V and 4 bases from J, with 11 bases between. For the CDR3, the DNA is TGTGCCAGCAGCCAAGTGGAGGAACTTAATGAAAAACTGTTTTTT. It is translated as CASSQVEELNEKLFF.

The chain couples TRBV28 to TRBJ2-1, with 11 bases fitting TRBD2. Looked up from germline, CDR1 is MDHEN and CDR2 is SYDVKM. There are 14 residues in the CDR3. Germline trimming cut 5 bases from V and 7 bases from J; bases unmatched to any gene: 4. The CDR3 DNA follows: TGTGCCAGCAGTCGACTAGCGGGGCGGAATGAGCAGTTCTTC. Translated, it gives CASSRLAGRNEQFF.

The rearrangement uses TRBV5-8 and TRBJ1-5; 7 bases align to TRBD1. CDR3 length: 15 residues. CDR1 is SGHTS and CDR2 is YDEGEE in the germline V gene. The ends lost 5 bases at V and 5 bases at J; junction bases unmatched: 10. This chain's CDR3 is CASSRGGTAHQPQHF. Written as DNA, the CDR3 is TGTGCCAGCAGTCGGGGGGGGACAGCTCATCAGCCCCAGCATTTT. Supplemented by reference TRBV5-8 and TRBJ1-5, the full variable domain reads EAGVTQSPTHLIKTRGQQATLRCSPISGHTSVYWYQQALGLGLQFLLWYDEGEERNRGNFPPRFSGRQFPNYSSELNVNALELEDSALYLCASSRGGTAHQPQHFGDGTRLSIL.

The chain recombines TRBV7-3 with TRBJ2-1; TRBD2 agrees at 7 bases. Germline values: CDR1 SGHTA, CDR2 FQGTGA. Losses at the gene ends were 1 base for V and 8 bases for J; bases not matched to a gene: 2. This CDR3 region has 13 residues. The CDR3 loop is CASSLNGGDEQFF. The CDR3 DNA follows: TGTGCCAGCAGCTTAAATGGGGGGGATGAGCAGTTCTTC.

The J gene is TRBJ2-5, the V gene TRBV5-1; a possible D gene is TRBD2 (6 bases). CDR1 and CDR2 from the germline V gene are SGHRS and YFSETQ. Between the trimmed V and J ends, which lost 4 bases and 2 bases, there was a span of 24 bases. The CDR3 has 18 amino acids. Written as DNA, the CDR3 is TGCGCCAGCAGCATCAGGGACTCCCTGGGGAATCGGCAAGAGACCCAGTACTTC. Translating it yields CASSIRDSLGNRQETQYF.

CDR3 sequence: CATTPGQGSEQYF. CDR3 nucleotide sequence: TGTGCCACCACCCCGGGACAGGGATCCGAGCAGTACTTC. V is TRBV6-5 and J is TRBJ2-7; 9 bases fit TRBD1. The germline CDR1 and CDR2 sequences are MNHEY and SVGAGI. The V segment lost 10 bases and the J segment 6 bases; nucleotides outside the gene matches: 10. This CDR3 is built from 13 residues.

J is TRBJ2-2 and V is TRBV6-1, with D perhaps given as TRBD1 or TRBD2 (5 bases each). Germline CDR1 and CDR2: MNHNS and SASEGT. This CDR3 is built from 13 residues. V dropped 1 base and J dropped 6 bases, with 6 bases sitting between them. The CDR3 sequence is CASSEEGPGELFF. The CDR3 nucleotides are TGTGCCAGCAGTGAAGAGGGACCCGGGGAGCTGTTTTTT.

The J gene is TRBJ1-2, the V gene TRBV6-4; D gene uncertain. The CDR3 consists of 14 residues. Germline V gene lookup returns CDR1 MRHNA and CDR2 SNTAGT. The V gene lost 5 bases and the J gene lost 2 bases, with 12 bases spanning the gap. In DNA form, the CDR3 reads TGTGCCAGCAGTCCGGACGGGAAAAACTATGGCTACACCTTC. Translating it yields CASSPDGKNYGYTF.

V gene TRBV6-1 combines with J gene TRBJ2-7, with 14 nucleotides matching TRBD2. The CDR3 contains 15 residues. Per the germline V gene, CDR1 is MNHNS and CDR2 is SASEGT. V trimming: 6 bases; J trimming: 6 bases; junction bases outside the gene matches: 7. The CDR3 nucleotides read TGTGCCAGCAGCCAAGGGACTAGCGGGAGCGGCGAGCAGTACTTC. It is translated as CASSQGTSGSGEQYF.

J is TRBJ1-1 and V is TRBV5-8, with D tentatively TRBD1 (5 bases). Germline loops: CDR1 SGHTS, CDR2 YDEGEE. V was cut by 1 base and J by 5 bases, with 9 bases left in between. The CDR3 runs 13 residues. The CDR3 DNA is TGTGCCAGCAGCTTGAGCGAGGGGACTGAAGCTTTCTTT. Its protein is CASSLSEGTEAFF.

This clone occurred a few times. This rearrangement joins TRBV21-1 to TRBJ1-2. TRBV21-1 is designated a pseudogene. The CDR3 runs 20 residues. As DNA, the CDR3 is TGTGCCAGCAGCAAAGGAGGGTACAGGGGACTATATTTCCCTTGCTATGGCTACACCTTC. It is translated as CASSKGGYRGLYFPCYGYTF.

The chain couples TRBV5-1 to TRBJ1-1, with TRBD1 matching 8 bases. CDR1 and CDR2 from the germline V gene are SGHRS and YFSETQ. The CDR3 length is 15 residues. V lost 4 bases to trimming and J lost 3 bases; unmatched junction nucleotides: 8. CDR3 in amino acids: CASSPRTGQDTEAFF. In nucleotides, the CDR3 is TGCGCCAGCAGCCCACGGACAGGGCAGGACACTGAAGCTTTCTTT.

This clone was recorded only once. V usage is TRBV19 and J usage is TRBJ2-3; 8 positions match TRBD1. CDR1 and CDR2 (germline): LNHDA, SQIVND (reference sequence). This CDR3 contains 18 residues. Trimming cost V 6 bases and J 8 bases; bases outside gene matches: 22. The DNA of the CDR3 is TGTGCCAGTAGGCCCCTCGCCACTGACAGGGGTGGGACGGGTACGCAGTATTTT. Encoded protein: CASRPLATDRGGTGTQYF.

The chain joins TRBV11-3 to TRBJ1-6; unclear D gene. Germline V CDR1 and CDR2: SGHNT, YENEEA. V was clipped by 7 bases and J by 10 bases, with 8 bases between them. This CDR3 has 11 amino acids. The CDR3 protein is CASIRVSPLHF. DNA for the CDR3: TGTGCCAGCATAAGGGTCTCACCCCTCCACTTT.

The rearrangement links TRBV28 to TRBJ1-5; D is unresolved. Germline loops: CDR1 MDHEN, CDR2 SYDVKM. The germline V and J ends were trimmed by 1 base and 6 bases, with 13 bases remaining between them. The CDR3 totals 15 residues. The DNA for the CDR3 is TGTGCCAGCAGTTTATCGTCGGGGTTCCCTCAGCCCCAGCATTTT. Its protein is CASSLSSGFPQPQHF.